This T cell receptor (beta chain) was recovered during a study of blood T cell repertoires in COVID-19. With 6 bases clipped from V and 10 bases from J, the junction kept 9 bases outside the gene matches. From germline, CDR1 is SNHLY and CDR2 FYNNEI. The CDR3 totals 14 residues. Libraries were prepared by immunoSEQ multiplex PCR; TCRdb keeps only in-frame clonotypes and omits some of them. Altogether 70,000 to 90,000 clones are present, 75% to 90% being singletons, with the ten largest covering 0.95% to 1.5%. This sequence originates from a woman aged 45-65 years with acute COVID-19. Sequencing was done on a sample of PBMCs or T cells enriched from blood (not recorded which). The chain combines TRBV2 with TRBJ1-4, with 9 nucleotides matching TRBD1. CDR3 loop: CASSLDRGYAKLFF. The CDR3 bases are TGTGCCAGCAGCCTCGACAGGGGGTATGCAAAACTGTTTTTT.